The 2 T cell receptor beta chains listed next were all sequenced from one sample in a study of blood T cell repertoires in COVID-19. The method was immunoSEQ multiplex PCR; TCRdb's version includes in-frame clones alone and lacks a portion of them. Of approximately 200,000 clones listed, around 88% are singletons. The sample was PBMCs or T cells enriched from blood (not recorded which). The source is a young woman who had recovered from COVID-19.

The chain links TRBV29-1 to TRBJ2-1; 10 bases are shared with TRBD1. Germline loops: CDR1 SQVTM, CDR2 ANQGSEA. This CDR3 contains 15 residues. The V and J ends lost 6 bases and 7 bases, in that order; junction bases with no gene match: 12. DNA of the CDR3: TGCAGCGTCCGACGTCCCGGGACAGGGGCGAATGAGCAGTTCTTC. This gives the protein CSVRRPGTGANEQFF.

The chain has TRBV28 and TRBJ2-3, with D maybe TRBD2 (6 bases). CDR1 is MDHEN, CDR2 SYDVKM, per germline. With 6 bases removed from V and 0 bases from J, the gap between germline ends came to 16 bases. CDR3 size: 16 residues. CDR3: CASSGNSGESTDTQYF. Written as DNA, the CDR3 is TGTGCCAGCAGCGGTAATAGCGGAGAAAGCACAGATACGCAGTATTTT.